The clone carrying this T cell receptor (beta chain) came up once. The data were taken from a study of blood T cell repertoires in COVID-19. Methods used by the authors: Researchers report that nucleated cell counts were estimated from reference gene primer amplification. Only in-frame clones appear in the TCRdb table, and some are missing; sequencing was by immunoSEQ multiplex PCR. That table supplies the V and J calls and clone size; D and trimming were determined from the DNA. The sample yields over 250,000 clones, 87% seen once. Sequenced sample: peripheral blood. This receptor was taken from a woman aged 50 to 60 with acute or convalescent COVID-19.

The CDR3 DNA reads as TGCGCCAGCAGCCAAGTCGTGGGGAGGAAAGGTTCACCCCTCCACTTT. It is translated as CASSQVVGRKGSPLHF. The chain has TRBV4-1 and TRBJ1-6, with D hard to call. CDR3 length: 16 amino acids. Trimming took 1 base from V and 9 from J, leaving 16 bases between them. Germline values: CDR1 MGHRA, CDR2 YSYEKL.